This is a list of T cell receptor beta chains from one sample in a study of blood T cell repertoires in COVID-19. Sequencing used immunoSEQ multiplex PCR; TCRdb keeps in-frame clones, though not all of them. The sample shows 150,000 to 180,000 clones, approximately 85% of them seen only once. The sequencing sample was made of peripheral blood. The source of these receptors is a man aged 60 to 75 with COVID-19, enrolled during active disease. CDR3s include the opening cysteine and the closing phenylalanine or tryptophan. The order of the fields is V gene, J gene, clone size, D gene, CDR3 DNA, CDR3 protein. D genes are given only for firm matches. A row's size may be missing; if present it is once, few, many or a size class.

TRBV28	TRBJ1-1	few	TRBD1	TGTGCCAGCACCCAAGTCGGATGGACAGGGGTCATGAACACTGAAGCTTTCTTT	CASTQVGWTGVMNTEAFF
TRBV9	TRBJ2-1	few	TRBD1	TGTGCCAGCAGCGTCGGTGGGACAGGGGGGCAAGCCTCGCAGTTCTTC	CASSVGGTGGQASQFF
TRBV24-1	TRBJ2-3	NA	TRBD2	TGTGCCACCAGTGATCCCGGGGGGGCGGGGGGCACAGATACGCAGTATTTT	CATSDPGGAGGTDTQYF
TRBV7-2	TRBJ1-1	NA	NA	TGTGCCAGCACCATGACTGGGAACACTGAAGCTTTCTTT	CASTMTGNTEAFF
TRBV29-1	TRBJ2-7	once	TRBD1	TGCAGCGTTAGTCGGCAGGGGGCGTACGAGCAGTACTTC	CSVSRQGAYEQYF
TRBV3-1/TRBV3-2	TRBJ1-1	NA	NA	TGTGCCAGCAGCCAAGATCAACAGAACACTGAAGCTTTCTTT	CASSQDQQNTEAFF
TRBV6-2/TRBV6-3	TRBJ2-5	NA	TRBD2	TGTGCCAGCAGTTACCCTTCGACTAGCGAGCAAGAGACCCAGTACTTC	CASSYPSTSEQETQYF
TRBV4-1	TRBJ2-5	NA	NA	TGCGCCAGCAGCCAAGAGGGGGGTCACAGGAGGGTAGGGACCCAAGAGACCCAGTACTTC	CASSQEGGHRRVGTQETQYF
TRBV7-9	TRBJ1-5	NA	NA	TGTGCCAGCAGCTTTGGTTGGGGTAGCGGCAATCAGCCCCAGCATTTT	CASSFGWGSGNQPQHF
TRBV2	TRBJ2-2	NA	TRBD1	TGTGCCAGCAGGAGTTCACAGGGGGCCGGGGAGCTGTTTTTT	CASRSSQGAGELFF
TRBV19	TRBJ1-1	NA	TRBD1	TGTGCCAGTAGCAAAGGACAGGTTTTGATGGTGAACACTGAAGCTTTCTTT	CASSKGQVLMVNTEAFF
TRBV7-9	TRBJ1-5	once	TRBD1	TGTGCCAGCAGCTTAGCGGGGACAGGGGGCAATCAGCCCCAGCATTTT	CASSLAGTGGNQPQHF
TRBV6-5	TRBJ2-7	NA	NA	TGTGCCAGCAGGACTGCAGAGGGCCCCTACGAGCAGTACTTC	CASRTAEGPYEQYF
TRBV19	TRBJ1-5	NA	TRBD1	TGTGCCAGTACCCCGGGACAGGGGAAGGGCAATCAGCCCCAGCATTTT	CASTPGQGKGNQPQHF
TRBV12-5	TRBJ2-1	NA	NA	TGTGCTAGTGGCCAAGACTCCCATCGGTCGTACAATGAGCAGTTCTTC	CASGQDSHRSYNEQFF
TRBV21-1	TRBJ2-7	NA	NA	TGTGCCAGCAGCATCCCCCGGGACAGGTCCTACTACGAGCAGTACTTC	CASSIPRDRSYYEQYF
TRBV11-1	TRBJ1-1	NA	NA	TGTGCCAGCAGCTTAGTTCAGGGGATGAACACTGAAGCTTTCTTT	CASSLVQGMNTEAFF
TRBV15	TRBJ2-7	NA	NA	TGTGCCACCAGCAGAGAGGTAGGGGGTAGCTACGAGCAGTACTTC	CATSREVGGSYEQYF
TRBV2	TRBJ1-3	NA	NA	TGTGCCAGCGAGAATACTGGAAACACCATATATTTT	CASENTGNTIYF
TRBV6-5	TRBJ1-4	NA	NA	TGTGCCAGCAGTCCCCAGGGGTGGGCTAATGAAAAACTGTTTTTT	CASSPQGWANEKLFF
TRBV9	TRBJ2-5	NA	NA	TGTGCCAGCAGCGGACGTCGGGGGAGTTATACGTTCCAAGAGACCCAGTACTTC	CASSGRRGSYTFQETQYF
TRBV3-1/TRBV3-2	TRBJ1-1	NA	TRBD1	TGTGCCAGCAGCCAAGGGGACAGGGGAAACACTGAAGCTTTCTTT	CASSQGDRGNTEAFF
TRBV4-2	TRBJ2-7	few	NA	TGTGCCAGCAGCCAAGGCGGGGACTCCTACGAGCAGTACTTC	CASSQGGDSYEQYF
TRBV12-3/TRBV12-4	TRBJ1-2	NA	NA	TGTGCCAGCAGTTTCGTCGGGGAGAGCGGCTACACCTTC	CASSFVGESGYTF
TRBV4-1	TRBJ2-7	NA	TRBD1	TGCGCCAGCAGCCAAGCCGGGACAGGGATTTCTTCGCAGGCCGAGCAGTACTTC	CASSQAGTGISSQAEQYF
TRBV11-2	TRBJ1-3	NA	TRBD1	TGTGCCAGCAGCTTGGACAGGACCGGGAACACCATATATTTT	CASSLDRTGNTIYF
TRBV10-3	TRBJ1-2	NA	NA	TGTGCCATCAGTGAGGGGCATAAGACTGGCTACACCTTC	CAISEGHKTGYTF
TRBV7-2	TRBJ1-3	NA	NA	TGTGCCAGCAGCTTCGACAGGAGCTCTGGAAACACCATATATTTT	CASSFDRSSGNTIYF
TRBV30	TRBJ2-3	NA	NA	TGTGCCTGGAGAGACGGGATGGTTACAGATACGCAGTATTTT	CAWRDGMVTDTQYF